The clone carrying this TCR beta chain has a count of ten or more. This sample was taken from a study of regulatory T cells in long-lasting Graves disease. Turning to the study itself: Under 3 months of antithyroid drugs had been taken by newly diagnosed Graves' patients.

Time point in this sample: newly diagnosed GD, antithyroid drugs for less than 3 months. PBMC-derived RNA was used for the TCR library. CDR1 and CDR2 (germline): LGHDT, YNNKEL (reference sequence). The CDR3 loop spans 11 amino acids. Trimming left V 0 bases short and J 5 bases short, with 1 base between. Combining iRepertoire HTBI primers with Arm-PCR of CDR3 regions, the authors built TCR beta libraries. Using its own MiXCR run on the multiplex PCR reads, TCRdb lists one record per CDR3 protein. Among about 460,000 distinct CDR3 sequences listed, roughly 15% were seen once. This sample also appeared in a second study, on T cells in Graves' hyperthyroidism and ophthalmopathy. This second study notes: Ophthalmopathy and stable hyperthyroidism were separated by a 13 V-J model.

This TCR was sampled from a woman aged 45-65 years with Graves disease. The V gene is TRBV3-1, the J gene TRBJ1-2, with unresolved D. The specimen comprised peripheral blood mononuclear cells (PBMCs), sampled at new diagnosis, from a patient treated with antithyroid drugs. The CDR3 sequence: CASSQEYGYTF. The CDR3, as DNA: TGTGCCAGCAGCCAAGAGTATGGCTACACCTTC. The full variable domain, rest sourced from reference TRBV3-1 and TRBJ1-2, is DTAVSQTPKYLVTQMGNDKSIKCEQNLGHDTMYWYKQDSKKFLKIMFSYNNKELIINETVPNRFSPKSPDKAHLNLHINSLELGDSAVYFCASSQEYGYTFGSGTRLTVV.